This record covers a single TCR beta chain. V lost 2 bases to trimming and J lost 4 bases, with 12 bases between them. From germline, CDR1 is SGHRS and CDR2 YFSETQ. This CDR3 contains 14 residues. These data originate in a study of blood T cell repertoires in COVID-19. Study details: Spain, Italy and the United States supplied samples that represented acute and convalescent COVID-19. Nucleic acid was either cDNA or gDNA, and it came from T cells, B-cell-depleted T cells, or PBMCs.

Clinical histories supplied by participants themselves formed the basis of cohort assignment. Under the authors' procedure: Amplification of reference gene primers provided the estimated nucleated cell counts. Data came from immunoSEQ multiplex PCR; TCRdb stores just in-frame clones and leaves some out. V and J calls and clone size are those listed in that table; D and trimming were worked out from the DNA. The data contain more than 300,000 clones, roughly nine tenths of them singletons. The TCR sequence derives from a woman aged 40-49 years who had been exposed to COVID-19. The chain joins TRBV5-1 to TRBJ1-2; D perhaps matches TRBD1 (6 bases). Sequencing used PBMCs or T cells enriched from blood (not recorded which). CDR3 bases: TGCGCCAGCAGCTTTCCAGGGGCCCCCTATGGCTACACCTTC. Its protein product is CASSFPGAPYGYTF.